Sequencing of this T cell receptor beta chain was carried out in a study of T cell repertoires in cytomegalovirus infection. Study details: CMV infection plus the matching HLA type was flagged by public TCR beta signatures. Study-level points and caveats: Pooled public TCR beta family frequency picked out CMV carriers with the relevant HLA. There were HLA-C-restricted CMV-specific TCR beta clonotypes dominating the ex vivo response.

As concerns this clonotype: Its antigen is currently unknown.

TCRdb independently ran MiXCR on the reads; one entry per CDR3 protein. The sample holds 150,000 to 180,000 distinct CDR3 sequences; roughly a quarter are singletons and the top ten take approximately 11%. The sample comprised PBMCs. The sequence derives from a human donor in good health (CMV status not recorded). Some clones in this sample may be carry-over from other donors' samples.

DNA of the CDR3: TGTGCCAGCAGCTTAGAGGGGGGGTTGGAGGAGGGCCAAGAGACCCAGTACTTC. Its translation is CASSLEGGLEEGQETQYF. The chain recombines TRBV7-8 with TRBJ2-5, with D possibly TRBD2 on 7 matching bases. This CDR3 contains 18 residues. Germline V gene sequence: CDR1 SGHVS, CDR2 FQNEAQ. The V gene lost 1 base and the J gene lost 1 base, with 19 bases spanning the gap.